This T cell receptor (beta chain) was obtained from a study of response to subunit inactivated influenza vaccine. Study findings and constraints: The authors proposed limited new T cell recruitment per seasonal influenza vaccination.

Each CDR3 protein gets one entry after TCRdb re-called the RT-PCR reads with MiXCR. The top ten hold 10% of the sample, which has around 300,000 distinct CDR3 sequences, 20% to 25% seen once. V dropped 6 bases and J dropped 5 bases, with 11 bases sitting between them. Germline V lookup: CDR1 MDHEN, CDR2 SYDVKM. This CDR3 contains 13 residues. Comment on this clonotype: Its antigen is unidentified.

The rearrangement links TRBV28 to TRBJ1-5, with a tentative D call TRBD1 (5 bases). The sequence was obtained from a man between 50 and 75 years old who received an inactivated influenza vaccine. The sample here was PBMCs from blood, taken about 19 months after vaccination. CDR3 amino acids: CASSTQTDQPQHF. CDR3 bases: TGTGCCAGCAGCACCCAGACAGATCAGCCCCAGCATTTT.